This record covers a single T cell receptor beta chain. What it binds is unknown. Generated by immunoSEQ multiplex PCR, the TCRdb table keeps only in-frame clones and is missing some. This table holds about 36,000 clones, roughly 85% found once. This sample stems from a study of pediatric ulcerative colitis. On the study more broadly: Most patients had pancolitis, and two had left-sided colitis.

This CDR3 spans 20 amino acids. Broader study findings: Compared with controls, ulcerative colitis showed greater blood-rectum clone sharing. Repertoires came from total lymphocyte DNA, not specific subsets. In rectum, acute severe colitis had expanded clones and less diversity.

The sequence came from a girl aged 10-17 years with moderate ulcerative colitis. The specimen was blood. The V gene is TRBV21-1, the J gene TRBJ1-5. TRBV21-1 is an annotated pseudogene. CDR3 DNA sequence: TGTGCCAGCAGCAAACCACACACGGGGGGCGCGAAGGATAGCAATCAGCCCCAGCATTTT. This codes for CASSKPHTGGAKDSNQPQHF.